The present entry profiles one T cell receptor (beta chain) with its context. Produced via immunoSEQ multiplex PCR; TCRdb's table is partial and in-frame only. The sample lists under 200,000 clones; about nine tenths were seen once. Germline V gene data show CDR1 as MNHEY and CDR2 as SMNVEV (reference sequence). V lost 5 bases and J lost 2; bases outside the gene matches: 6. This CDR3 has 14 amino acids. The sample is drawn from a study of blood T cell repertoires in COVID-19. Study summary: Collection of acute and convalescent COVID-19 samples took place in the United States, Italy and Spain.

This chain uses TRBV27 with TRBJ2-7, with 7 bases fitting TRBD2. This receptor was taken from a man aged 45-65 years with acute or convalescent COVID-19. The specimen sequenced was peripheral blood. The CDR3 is CASSPTSSPYEQYF. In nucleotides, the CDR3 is TGTGCCAGCAGTCCGACTAGCTCTCCCTACGAGCAGTACTTC.